Listed below are T cell receptor beta chains from one sample, sequenced in a study of blood T cell repertoires in COVID-19. Here immunoSEQ multiplex PCR was the method, and the copy in TCRdb shows in-frame clones only, minus some. The sample includes approximately 100,000 clones, under 85% of them seen just once. Material for sequencing was peripheral blood. The receptors stem from a woman in her sixties with acute or convalescent COVID-19. Each CDR3 is given without its conserved first and last residue. Fields, in order: V gene, CDR3 protein.

v_gene: TRBV5-8
CDR3aa: ASSFRGAPWQPQH

v_gene: TRBV3-1/TRBV3-2
CDR3aa: ASSPGQGQHEQF

v_gene: TRBV28
CDR3aa: ASSLAAGGLSTDTQY

v_gene: TRBV4-2
CDR3aa: ASSQGSASAILTGELF

v_gene: TRBV3-1/TRBV3-2
CDR3aa: ASSRTTGNYNEQF

v_gene: TRBV6-6
CDR3aa: ASLGLVRNQPQH

v_gene: TRBV12-5
CDR3aa: ASGLRDRGDGYT

v_gene: TRBV6-1
CDR3aa: ASSERAGAYGYT

v_gene: TRBV29-1
CDR3aa: SVFRAEGDTQY

v_gene: TRBV9
CDR3aa: ASSVDRQSSYNSPLH

v_gene: TRBV25-1
CDR3aa: ASSIERGGRVEQF

v_gene: TRBV11-2
CDR3aa: ASSPGLAGYEQY

v_gene: TRBV19
CDR3aa: ASSIDGTGELF

v_gene: TRBV2
CDR3aa: ASSVPTGVDTEAF

v_gene: TRBV4-2
CDR3aa: ASSQEAVAGANVLT

v_gene: TRBV7-9
CDR3aa: ASSLTSGSIYNEQF

v_gene: TRBV19
CDR3aa: ASSMERGLVYGYT

v_gene: TRBV27
CDR3aa: ASSFGQGSNQPQH

v_gene: TRBV5-1
CDR3aa: ASSLKGDSNYGCT

v_gene: TRBV7-3
CDR3aa: ASSAGDPAYNEQF

v_gene: TRBV19
CDR3aa: ASRGGVNTGELF

v_gene: TRBV10-2
CDR3aa: ASSEPGGGTDTQY

v_gene: TRBV10-3
CDR3aa: AISESTGESTEAF

v_gene: TRBV5-1
CDR3aa: ASSLEGQGNEKLF

v_gene: TRBV5-4
CDR3aa: ASSSESSYEQY

v_gene: TRBV7-3
CDR3aa: ASSLGLANTGELF

v_gene: TRBV30
CDR3aa: AWTPLGHSTDTQY

v_gene: TRBV3-1/TRBV3-2
CDR3aa: ASSQDPGFREQF

v_gene: TRBV4-1
CDR3aa: ASSQEGDSYQPQH

v_gene: TRBV7-9
CDR3aa: ASSPGTLNEKLF

v_gene: TRBV29-1
CDR3aa: SAAWGRLNTEAF

v_gene: TRBV25-1
CDR3aa: ASSDTLPGGHGYT

v_gene: TRBV4-1
CDR3aa: ASTTRRTGGMRTEAF

v_gene: TRBV18
CDR3aa: ASSPRLSDTQY

v_gene: TRBV5-1
CDR3aa: ASSLEQGVAGNTIY

v_gene: TRBV5-4
CDR3aa: ASSLDQGAGETQY

v_gene: TRBV7-3
CDR3aa: ASSLSSGNYNEQF

v_gene: TRBV7-2
CDR3aa: ASSSTGVLEGYT

v_gene: TRBV28
CDR3aa: ASRPGLAGVLYEQY

v_gene: TRBV30
CDR3aa: AWLRQGGQPQH

v_gene: TRBV18
CDR3aa: ASSPVSGTGNSYEQY

v_gene: TRBV5-1
CDR3aa: ASSLPTSTNEKLF

v_gene: TRBV30
CDR3aa: AWRTGAANYGYT

v_gene: TRBV19
CDR3aa: ASAIQDSNQPQH

v_gene: TRBV21-1
CDR3aa: ASSFRDRGENYGYT

v_gene: TRBV28
CDR3aa: ASSSWEGSSYEQY

v_gene: TRBV3-1/TRBV3-2
CDR3aa: ASSQGQIHPYYGYT

v_gene: TRBV28
CDR3aa: ASGTSGSGNEQF

v_gene: TRBV5-1
CDR3aa: ASSRANRDNEKLF

v_gene: TRBV18
CDR3aa: ASSPLAGSYNEQF

v_gene: TRBV19
CDR3aa: ASSIIRGGTGELF

v_gene: TRBV7-3
CDR3aa: ASSPGLTPNEQF

v_gene: TRBV7-8
CDR3aa: ASSPGILSGNTIY

v_gene: TRBV9
CDR3aa: ASSLRPTEPNTEAF

v_gene: TRBV5-6
CDR3aa: ASSPGTGPYGYT

v_gene: TRBV18
CDR3aa: ASSPTGTGNTEAF

v_gene: TRBV18
CDR3aa: ASSPQLVPHNEQF

v_gene: TRBV10-3
CDR3aa: AISETLYGYT

v_gene: TRBV5-1
CDR3aa: ASSLSGTGELF

v_gene: TRBV12-3/TRBV12-4
CDR3aa: ASRGGSGEKLF